Presented here are 28 T cell receptor beta chains from one specimen sequenced in a study of cytomegalovirus exposure and HLA in healthy donors. The PCR made use of 60 Vbeta and 13 Jbeta primers. Only in-frame clones appear in the TCRdb table, and some are missing; sequencing was by immunoSEQ multiplex PCR. The sample gives under 200,000 clones, about 75% of which show up once; 7% to 9% is in the top ten. Specimen: PBMCs. These receptor sequences come from a male donor in good health and CMV-seropositive.

This clone turned up a few times. The rearrangement links TRBV7-3 to TRBJ2-5; weak D call: TRBD2 (6 bases). This CDR3 is built from 11 residues. Germline CDR1 and CDR2: SGHTA and FQGTGA. V was shortened by 5 bases and J by 8 bases, with 9 bases between the two germline ends. For the CDR3, the DNA is TGTGCCAGCAGCCCCGGGGGTACCCAGTACTTC. It specifies CASSPGGTQYF.

V and J are TRBV19 and TRBJ2-1; D gene uncertain. The CDR3 is made up of 15 amino acids. V was clipped by 9 bases and J by 0 bases, with 15 bases between them. Germline CDR1 is LNHDA and CDR2 is SQIVND (reference sequence). In DNA, the CDR3 is TGTGCCAGCACCCAATCTGCGGCCTCCTACAATGAGCAGTTCTTC. This gives the protein CASTQSAASYNEQFF.

The chain employs TRBV18 and TRBJ1-2; perhaps TRBD1 as D (5 bases). Per germline, CDR1 KGHSH and CDR2 LQKENI. The CDR3 is 15 amino acids. The V and J ends lost 3 bases and 8 bases respectively, with 19 bases between them. The CDR3 DNA follows: TGTGCCAGCTCACCGGGGGGGACGCACCCCGTCGGCTACACCTTC. Protein sequence: CASSPGGTHPVGYTF.

This rearrangement joins TRBV6-5 to TRBJ2-1; D may be TRBD2 (6 bases). Trimming cost V 6 bases and J 2 bases, with 11 bases left between them. CDR1 and CDR2 from the germline V gene are MNHEY and SVGAGI. The CDR3 contains 14 residues. The CDR3 sequence is CASRGLDTYNEQFF. As DNA, the CDR3 is TGTGCCAGCAGGGGACTTGATACCTACAATGAGCAGTTCTTC.

This clone has a handful of counts. The CDR3 sequence: CASSDNNRGGYTF. DNA of the CDR3: TGTGCCAGCAGCGACAATAACAGGGGAGGCTACACCTTC. The gene calls are TRBV2 and TRBJ1-2, with TRBD1 matching over 7 bases. The CDR3 sequence is 13 residues long. Per the germline V gene, CDR1 is SNHLY and CDR2 is FYNNEI. The V segment lost 6 bases and the J segment 8 bases; nucleotides outside the gene matches: 9. Complete variable domain (other parts from reference TRBV2 and TRBJ1-2): EPEVTQTPSHQVTQMGQEVILRCVPISNHLYFYWYRQILGQKVEFLVSFYNNEISEKSEIFDDQFSVERPDGSNFTLKIRSTKLEDSAMYFCASSDNNRGGYTFGSGTRLTVV.

This clone has only a few counts. The chain joins TRBV9 to TRBJ2-1; the match to TRBD2 covers 7 bases. With 3 bases clipped from V and 8 bases from J, the junction kept 8 bases outside the gene matches. The CDR3 extends over 14 amino acids. Per the germline V gene, CDR1 is SGDLS and CDR2 is YYNGEE. The CDR3 spells CASSELGGDDEQFF. DNA for the CDR3: TGTGCCAGCAGCGAACTTGGGGGGGACGATGAGCAGTTCTTC.

V usage is TRBV9 and J usage is TRBJ1-1; possible D gene TRBD1, 5 bases. Germline loops: CDR1 SGDLS, CDR2 YYNGEE. The CDR3 contains 13 residues. Between the trimmed V and J ends, which lost 3 bases and 1 base, there was a span of 7 bases. CDR3 sequence (DNA): TGTGCCAGCAGCGCCGGACAGAACACTGAAGCTTTCTTT. Translating it yields CASSAGQNTEAFF.

A few counts support this clone. The gene calls are TRBV5-1 and TRBJ2-7, with D hard to call. Per germline, CDR1 SGHRS and CDR2 YFSETQ. This CDR3 comprises 13 residues. V was trimmed by 4 bases and J by 3 bases, leaving 11 bases between them. CDR3 nucleotides: TGCGCCAGCAGCGTCGCAGGTAGCTACGAGCAGTACTTC. Encoded protein: CASSVAGSYEQYF.

The chain recombines TRBV27 with TRBJ1-2; D is unclear. Per the germline V gene, CDR1 is MNHEY and CDR2 is SMNVEV (reference sequence). V was clipped by 4 bases and J by 4 bases, with 13 bases between them. There are 14 residues in the CDR3. The CDR3 coding sequence is TGTGCCAGCAGTTGGAGAGTGACGGGCTATGGCTACACCTTC. This translates into CASSWRVTGYGYTF.

The V gene is TRBV9, the J gene TRBJ1-1, with D perhaps TRBD1 (5 bases). V was clipped by 0 bases and J by 6 bases, with 15 bases between them. Germline values: CDR1 SGDLS, CDR2 YYNGEE. CDR3 size: 15 residues. The CDR3 is CASSVGMGGRAEAFF. As DNA, the CDR3 is TGTGCCAGCAGCGTAGGCATGGGGGGAAGGGCTGAAGCTTTCTTT. Drawing the rest from reference TRBV9 and TRBJ1-1, the complete variable domain is DSGVTQTPKHLITATGQRVTLRCSPRSGDLSVYWYQQSLDQGLQFLIQYYNGEERAKGNILERFSAQQFPDLHSELNLSSLELGDSALYFCASSVGMGGRAEAFFGQGTRLTVV.

The chain combines TRBV6-1 with TRBJ1-2, with a possible D match to TRBD1 (6 bases). The V end was cut by 5 bases, the J end by 3 bases, with 13 bases between. From germline, CDR1 is MNHNS and CDR2 SASEGT. The CDR3 is 14 amino acids. The CDR3 DNA follows: TGTGCCAGCAGTTATCTACAGGGTTACTATGGCTACACCTTC. This encodes CASSYLQGYYGYTF.

This clone has just one count. V gene TRBV30 combines with J gene TRBJ1-1; D call uncertain. The CDR3 covers 12 residues. CDR1 and CDR2 (germline): GTSNPN, SVGIG (reference sequence). The V end was cut by 6 bases, the J end by 1 base, with 9 bases between. The CDR3 loop is CACLRGNTEAFF. In nucleotides, the CDR3 is TGTGCCTGCCTCCGGGGGAACACTGAAGCTTTCTTT. The full variable domain, completed using reference TRBV30 and TRBJ1-1, is SQTIHQWPATLVQPVGSPLSLECTVEGTSNPNLYWYRQAAGRGLQLLFYSVGIGQISSEVPQNLSASRPQDRQFILSSKKLLLSDSGFYLCACLRGNTEAFFGQGTRLTVV.

The chain is built from TRBV18 and TRBJ2-7; 11 nucleotides line up with TRBD2. This CDR3 is built from 15 residues. V shed 5 bases, J shed 4 bases, and the junction held 7 bases outside the gene matches. Germline V gene lookup returns CDR1 KGHSH and CDR2 LQKENI. CDR3 coding DNA: TGTGCCAGCTCAGCCTCCCCTAGCGGGGGGTACGAGCAGTACTTC. Translation: CASSASPSGGYEQYF.

Here the CDR3 reads CASSQGLAGDEQYF. CDR3 DNA: TGCGCCAGCAGCCAAGGACTAGCGGGGGACGAGCAGTACTTC. This chain uses TRBV4-1 with TRBJ2-7, with 12 bases fitting TRBD2. The V gene's germline CDR1 is MGHRA and CDR2 YSYEKL. V lost 1 base to trimming and J lost 5 bases; unmatched junction nucleotides: 0. The CDR3 runs to 14 residues.

The table lists this clone with a few counts. The J gene is TRBJ2-4, the V gene TRBV21-1; no DNA check was done on the table's D call, TRBD1. TRBV21-1 is assigned pseudogene status. This CDR3 contains 17 residues. CDR3 residues: CASSKGKGDSSKNIQYF. In DNA form, the CDR3 reads TGTGCCAGCAGCAAAGGGAAGGGGGATTCTTCCAAAAACATTCAGTACTTC.

The chain carries TRBV6-6 and TRBJ1-1; 8 nucleotides line up with TRBD1. The CDR3 is made up of 13 amino acids. CDR1 and CDR2 from the germline V gene are MNHNY and SVGAGI (reference sequence). Trimming cost V 7 bases and J 6 bases; bases outside gene matches: 7. In DNA form, the CDR3 reads TGTGCCAGCACTCCTAGGACAGGGCCTGAAGCTTTCTTT. It encodes CASTPRTGPEAFF.

This clone was observed a single time. The rearrangement links TRBV27 to TRBJ1-2, with D possibly matching TRBD1 (6 bases). Per the germline V gene, CDR1 is MNHEY and CDR2 is SMNVEV (reference sequence). This CDR3 is 12 amino acids long. The germline V and J ends were trimmed by 0 bases and 7 bases, with 6 bases remaining between them. The CDR3 DNA is TGTGCCAGCAGTTTATCAGGGGGTGGCTACACCTTC. Amino acid sequence: CASSLSGGGYTF.

The V gene is TRBV11-3, the J gene TRBJ2-2; TRBD1 agrees at 8 bases. Trimming at V came to 5 bases and at J to 7 bases, leaving 6 bases not matched to a gene. This CDR3 contains 14 residues. Germline CDR1 reads SGHNT; CDR2 reads YENEEA. CDR3: CASSPGTGIGELFF. CDR3 coding DNA: TGTGCCAGCAGCCCTGGGACAGGTATCGGGGAGCTGTTTTTT.

The V call is TRBV7-3, the J call TRBJ1-5, with D possibly being TRBD1 (5 bases). Germline CDR1 SGHTA, CDR2 FQGTGA. The germline V and J ends were trimmed by 4 bases and 0 bases, with 13 bases remaining between them. This CDR3 comprises 16 residues. CDR3 nucleotides: TGTGCCAGCAGCTCAGACAGATTCTATAGCAATCAGCCCCAGCATTTT. Translated: CASSSDRFYSNQPQHF.

This rearrangement joins TRBV7-6 to TRBJ2-3; no definite D call. Germline CDR1 SGHVS, CDR2 FNYEAQ. V lost 4 bases and J lost 0, with 2 bases in between. This CDR3 spans 12 amino acids. CDR3 amino acids: CASSSSTDTQYF. The CDR3 region has the DNA TGTGCCAGCAGCTCTAGCACAGATACGCAGTATTTT.

The chain employs TRBV7-8 and TRBJ2-3; 7 bases fit TRBD2. With V trimmed by 0 bases and J by 5 bases, 11 bases remained unmatched. The CDR3 contains 17 residues. Germline CDR1 reads SGHVS; CDR2 reads FQNEAQ. CDR3 nucleotides: TGTGCCAGCAGCTTAGCTACTAGCGTTGGTGGTGGAGATACGCAGTATTTT. Translation gives CASSLATSVGGGDTQYF.

The genes are TRBV9 and TRBJ2-3; TRBD2 matches 7 bases. Germline values: CDR1 SGDLS, CDR2 YYNGEE. This CDR3 has 16 amino acids. J gave up 4 bases and V 5 bases, and 13 bases lay outside the gene matches. CDR3 DNA: TGTGCCAGCAGTCCGTCAGGACTAGAGGGCTCAGATACGCAGTATTTT. Translated, it gives CASSPSGLEGSDTQYF.

The chain has TRBV2 and TRBJ2-2; possible D gene TRBD2, 5 bases. Germline lookup yields CDR1 SNHLY and CDR2 FYNNEI. The CDR3 runs to 15 residues. Trimming stripped 2 bases from V and 4 bases from J, with 11 bases between. The CDR3 sequence is CASSEYEGPTGELFF. The CDR3 bases are TGTGCCAGCAGTGAATATGAGGGCCCCACCGGGGAGCTGTTTTTT. Based on the CDR3 plus reference TRBV2 and TRBJ2-2, the full variable domain is EPEVTQTPSHQVTQMGQEVILRCVPISNHLYFYWYRQILGQKVEFLVSFYNNEISEKSEIFDDQFSVERPDGSNFTLKIRSTKLEDSAMYFCASSEYEGPTGELFFGEGSRLTVL.

The chain has TRBV18 and TRBJ1-1, with 7 bases lining up with TRBD1. The CDR3 extends over 15 amino acids. V gave up 4 bases and J gave up 1 base; unmatched junction bases: 6. The germline CDR1 and CDR2 sequences are KGHSH and LQKENI. The CDR3 DNA follows: TGTGCCAGCTCACTCCAGACAGGGACGAACACTGAAGCTTTCTTT. Translating it yields CASSLQTGTNTEAFF. The full variable domain, in which reference TRBV18 and TRBJ1-1 provide the parts outside the CDR3, is NAGVMQNPRHLVRRRGQEARLRCSPMKGHSHVYWYRQLPEEGLKFMVYLQKENIIDESGMPKERFSAEFPKEGPSILRIQQVVRGDSAAYFCASSLQTGTNTEAFFGQGTRLTVV.

V usage is TRBV5-4 and J usage is TRBJ1-4; D unresolved. Germline-derived CDR1 and CDR2 are SGHNT and YYREEE (reference sequence). Trimming removed 0 bases from V and 7 bases from J, with 7 bases in between. The CDR3 has 13 amino acids. The CDR3 reads CASSLAGSEKLFF. Here the CDR3 DNA reads TGTGCCAGCAGCTTGGCCGGTAGTGAAAAACTGTTTTTT.

V and J are TRBV5-4 and TRBJ2-7; 7 nucleotides agree with TRBD1. Germline lookup yields CDR1 SGHNT and CDR2 YYREEE (reference sequence). J was trimmed by 3 bases and V by 0 bases; bases with no gene match: 3. CDR3 length: 14 residues. CDR3 sequence (DNA): TGTGCCAGCAGCTTGGGACAGGGAAACTACGAGCAGTACTTC. This sequence encodes CASSLGQGNYEQYF.

The J gene is TRBJ2-7, the V gene TRBV23-1; possible D gene TRBD1, 6 bases. TRBV23-1 is recorded as an ORF, its role being uncertain. The CDR3 length is 12 residues. Trimming pared 0 bases from V and 6 bases from J, leaving 6 bases between. CDR3 region: CASSQSRGEQYF. The DNA of the CDR3 is TGCGCCAGCAGTCAATCCAGGGGCGAGCAGTACTTC.

The genes are TRBV18 and TRBJ2-4, with 10 bases identical to TRBD2. Germline V CDR1 and CDR2: KGHSH, LQKENI. The CDR3 extends over 19 amino acids. V was clipped by 1 base and J by 0 bases; unmatched bases: 9. In DNA form, the CDR3 reads TGTGCCAGCTCACCACAACGGCTAGCGGGGGAGGGAGCCAAAAACATTCAGTACTTC. Encoded protein: CASSPQRLAGEGAKNIQYF.